Below, 21 T cell receptor beta chains from the same sample are listed, as sequenced in a study of naive and memory T cell subsets. Two oligonucleotides, mixed equimolar, formed the beta constant-region primer covering TRBC1 and TRBC2. In TCRdb, the UMI-ligation and nested PCR reads were re-called with MiXCR into one record per CDR3 protein. The data contain some 83,000 distinct CDR3 sequences, 13% of them singletons. Sequences were obtained from central memory CD4+ T cells from blood. The receptors here all came from a human donor in good health.

In this sample, this clonotype turned up a few times. V is TRBV14 and J is TRBJ1-1, with 9 bases matching TRBD1. Per the germline V gene, CDR1 is SGHDN and CDR2 is FVKESK. V lost 5 bases, J lost 5 bases, and 9 bases stayed unmatched. This CDR3 contains 15 residues. The CDR3 here is CASSSQGARRTEAFF. The CDR3 DNA reads as TGTGCCAGCAGCTCACAGGGGGCGCGTAGGACTGAAGCTTTCTTT.

This clonotype was found a few times. V is TRBV3-1 and J is TRBJ2-7; D remains ambiguous. The CDR3 length is 13 residues. Germline CDR1 LGHDT, CDR2 YNNKEL (reference sequence). V was trimmed by 4 bases and J by 2 bases, leaving 9 bases between them. The CDR3 DNA sequence: TGTGCCAGCAGCCCGGACGGAGCCTACGAGCAGTACTTC. It codes for CASSPDGAYEQYF.

There are a few counts of this clonotype. The gene calls are TRBV19 and TRBJ2-4; D ambiguous. The V end lost 3 bases, the J end lost 1 base, and 10 bases lay between the germline ends. This CDR3 has 15 residues. Per germline, CDR1 LNHDA and CDR2 SQIVND (reference sequence). CDR3 sequence (DNA): TGTGCCAGTAGTATGACGGCGACGGCCAAAAACATTCAGTACTTC. Translating gives CASSMTATAKNIQYF.

This clonotype has at least ten counts. The J gene is TRBJ1-2, the V gene TRBV20-1; 7 bases are a match to TRBD1. Trimming at V came to 3 bases and at J to 4 bases, leaving 8 bases not matched to a gene. The CDR3 extends over 14 amino acids. Per the germline V gene, CDR1 is DFQATT and CDR2 is SNEGSKA (reference sequence). For the CDR3, the DNA is TGCAGTGCTAGTCTCGACAGGGTAGGCTATGGCTACACCTTC. Protein product: CSASLDRVGYGYTF.

This chain uses TRBV5-1 with TRBJ2-2; TRBD1 is a possible D gene (5 bases). The CDR3 runs 14 residues. The V end was cut by 5 bases, the J end by 4 bases, with 12 bases between. Germline V lookup: CDR1 SGHRS, CDR2 YFSETQ. CDR3 loop: CASSAGLGTGELFF. The CDR3 DNA reads as TGCGCCAGCAGTGCAGGGCTGGGCACCGGGGAGCTGTTTTTT. The full variable domain, its missing parts supplied by reference TRBV5-1 and TRBJ2-2, is KAGVTQTPRYLIKTRGQQVTLSCSPISGHRSVSWYQQTPGQGLQFLFEYFSETQRNKGNFPGRFSGRQFSNSRSEMNVSTLELGDSALYLCASSAGLGTGELFFGEGSRLTVL.

The sample holds many counts of this clonotype. This chain joins TRBV5-5 and TRBJ1-5; no firm D call. This CDR3 contains 17 residues. The V end was cut by 4 bases, the J end by 1 base, with 18 bases between. CDR1 is SGHKS and CDR2 is YYEKEE in the germline V gene (reference sequence). CDR3 residues: CASSPRLLSVSNQPQHF. The CDR3 region has the DNA TGTGCCAGCAGCCCCCGTCTGTTGTCCGTAAGCAATCAGCCCCAGCATTTT.

The V and J genes are TRBV10-3 and TRBJ2-1, with D tentatively TRBD1 (5 bases). V gave up 7 bases and J gave up 4 bases, with 11 bases separating them. Germline lookup yields CDR1 ENHRY and CDR2 SYGVKD. There are 13 residues in the CDR3. The CDR3 is CAITGHPYNEQFF. CDR3 DNA sequence: TGTGCCATCACCGGACATCCATACAATGAGCAGTTCTTC.

This CDR3 is CASSVDGSQETQYF. The CDR3 DNA sequence: TGTGCCAGCAGCGTAGATGGGAGCCAAGAGACCCAGTACTTC. The rearrangement joins TRBV9 to TRBJ2-5; tentative D call: TRBD2 (5 bases). Trimming took off 0 bases at V and 1 base at J, with 7 bases between the two ends. CDR1 and CDR2 from the germline V gene are SGDLS and YYNGEE. This CDR3 spans 14 amino acids.

In this sample, this clonotype turned up a few times. This chain connects TRBV29-1 to TRBJ2-4, with 10 nucleotides matching TRBD1. This CDR3 is 15 amino acids long. Germline lookup yields CDR1 SQVTM and CDR2 ANQGSEA. The CDR3 spells CSATLTSGQGNIQYF. DNA for the CDR3: TGCAGTGCCACTCTAACTTCGGGACAGGGGAACATTCAGTACTTC.

This clonotype was detected ten times or more. The genes are TRBV10-3 and TRBJ2-7, with a weak D call TRBD1 (6 bases). The V end lost 3 bases, the J end lost 0 bases, and 12 bases lay between the germline ends. CDR1 is ENHRY and CDR2 is SYGVKD in the germline V gene. This CDR3 spans 15 amino acids. CDR3 residues: CAISDSTGYSYEQYF. DNA of the CDR3: TGTGCCATCAGTGACTCGACAGGTTACTCCTACGAGCAGTACTTC.

The chain carries TRBV12-3 or TRBV12-4 and TRBJ2-3; 8 bases agree with TRBD2. The junction had 10 bases not matched to a gene; V was cut back by 7 bases and J by 4 bases. CDR3 length: 15 residues. CDR3 nucleotide sequence: TGTGCCAGCACCCCTCTAGCGGGCAGATCAGATACGCAGTATTTT. It encodes CASTPLAGRSDTQYF.

In this sample, this clonotype turned up a few times. The genes are TRBV28 and TRBJ2-5, with 10 bases that match TRBD1. Germline V CDR1 and CDR2: MDHEN, SYDVKM. V trimming: 5 bases; J trimming: 8 bases; junction bases outside the gene matches: 5. The CDR3 spans 13 residues. CDR3 loop: CASSLDRGGTQYF. CDR3 coding DNA: TGTGCCAGCAGTCTGGACAGGGGGGGAACCCAGTACTTC.

This clonotype was seen a handful of times. The gene calls are TRBV28 and TRBJ2-7; tentatively, D is TRBD1 or TRBD2 (5 bases each). The CDR3 consists of 15 residues. Per germline, CDR1 MDHEN and CDR2 SYDVKM. Deletions cut 6 bases from V and 2 bases from J, with 17 bases between. The CDR3 DNA reads as TGTGCCAGCAGCGAGGGGACCTACCAACCCTACGAGCAGTACTTC. Translated: CASSEGTYQPYEQYF.

The genes are TRBV6-5 and TRBJ1-5, with 7 bases lining up with TRBD1. This CDR3 is built from 15 residues. Germline CDR1 is MNHEY and CDR2 is SVGAGI. The ends lost 6 bases at V and 4 bases at J; junction bases unmatched: 9. The CDR3 sequence is CASRSWTGDNQPQHF. CDR3 in DNA: TGTGCCAGCAGATCCTGGACAGGCGATAATCAGCCCCAGCATTTT.

This clonotype was found a few times. The V gene is TRBV28, the J gene TRBJ1-2, with 10 bases fitting TRBD1. This CDR3 has 15 amino acids. V shed 2 bases and J 4 bases; nucleotides not matched to a gene: 4. The germline gives CDR1 MDHEN, CDR2 SYDVKM. This chain's CDR3 is CASSLGTGVIYGYTF. The CDR3 coding sequence is TGTGCCAGCAGTTTAGGGACAGGGGTTATCTATGGCTACACCTTC.

The chain employs TRBV11-1 and TRBJ2-7, with TRBD2 identical over 12 bases. With 4 bases clipped from V and 3 bases from J, the junction kept 10 bases outside the gene matches. Germline V gene data show CDR1 as SGHAT and CDR2 as FQDESV (reference sequence). The length of the CDR3 is 17 residues. The CDR3 region has the DNA TGTGCCAGCAGCTGGGGACTAGCGGGCGCGGACTTCTACGAGCAGTACTTC. As protein: CASSWGLAGADFYEQYF.

This clonotype was observed at least ten times. V and J are TRBV27 and TRBJ2-7, with TRBD2 as a possible D gene (5 bases). Germline V CDR1 and CDR2: MNHEY, SMNVEV (reference sequence). CDR3 length equals 15 residues. Trimming took off 5 bases at V and 3 bases at J, with 17 bases between the two ends. The CDR3 is CASSIASTTFYEQYF. The CDR3 nucleotides are TGTGCCAGCAGTATAGCGAGCACTACCTTCTACGAGCAGTACTTC.

By share, this clonotype ranks as medium-sized. The CDR3 loop reads CASSLYRGQTDTQYF. Written as DNA, the CDR3 is TGTGCCAGCAGCTTATATAGGGGGCAAACAGATACGCAGTATTTT. The chain joins TRBV7-9 to TRBJ2-3; 7 bases agree with TRBD1. V lost 2 bases, J lost 3 bases, and 5 bases stayed unmatched. The CDR3 runs to 15 residues. Germline CDR1 SEHNR, CDR2 FQNEAQ (reference sequence).

This clonotype came up many times. This rearrangement joins TRBV11-2 to TRBJ2-4; 10 nucleotides match TRBD2. The CDR3 totals 16 residues. With 5 bases clipped from V and 3 bases from J, the junction kept 7 bases outside the gene matches. CDR1 is SGHAT, CDR2 FQNNGV, per germline. The CDR3 loop is CASSKAGGSSKNIQYF. The CDR3 DNA reads as TGTGCCAGCAGCAAAGCGGGAGGGAGCAGCAAAAACATTCAGTACTTC.

This sequence joins TRBV10-2 and TRBJ1-4; the match to TRBD1 covers 7 bases. Germline V gene data show CDR1 as WSHSY and CDR2 as SAAADI. V shed 4 bases, J shed 8 bases, and the junction held 10 bases outside the gene matches. This CDR3 spans 15 amino acids. The CDR3 here is CASSVIGTEVEKLFF. CDR3 sequence (DNA): TGCGCCAGCAGTGTAATCGGGACAGAGGTCGAAAAACTGTTTTTT.

At least ten counts were recorded for this clonotype. The chain links TRBV7-2 to TRBJ1-1; D is unclear. Per germline, CDR1 SGHTA and CDR2 FQGNSA. Trimming shortened V by 5 bases and J by 3 bases, and 13 bases separated the two germline ends. This CDR3 comprises 14 residues. CDR3 in amino acids: CASSREEIYTEAFF. The CDR3 region has the DNA TGTGCCAGCAGCCGGGAAGAAATTTACACTGAAGCTTTCTTT.